Shown below are 17 T cell receptor beta chains from a single sample sequenced in a study of identical twins. TCRdb reprocessed the 5' RACE reads with MiXCR, giving one entry per CDR3 protein. The sample has more than 400,000 distinct CDR3 sequences, 15% seen once. These same data were also listed under a study on yellow fever vaccine responses in identical twins.

Input material: CD4+ T cells sorted from blood. Receptors were obtained from a woman aged 18-29 years in good health.

This rearrangement joins TRBV20-1 to TRBJ2-2, with 7 nucleotides matching TRBD2. This CDR3 region has 14 residues. From germline, CDR1 is DFQATT and CDR2 SNEGSKA (reference sequence). The V gene end was trimmed by 6 bases and the J gene end by 0 bases; junction bases not matched to a gene: 4. The CDR3 DNA reads as TGCAGTGCCAAGGGGACTACGAACACCGGGGAGCTGTTTTTT. This sequence encodes CSAKGTTNTGELFF.

In this sample, this clonotype turned up a few times. The CDR3 DNA reads TGTGCCAGCAGGGGACTAGCGGGAACTCCTGAGCAGTTCTTC. Translating it yields CASRGLAGTPEQFF. The chain employs TRBV28 and TRBJ2-1; 13 nucleotides agree with TRBD2. In germline, CDR1 is MDHEN, CDR2 SYDVKM. The CDR3 extends over 14 amino acids. The V and J ends lost 6 bases and 9 bases, in that order; junction bases with no gene match: 5. The variable domain in full, with the rest retrieved from reference TRBV28 and TRBJ2-1, is DVKVTQSSRYLVKRTGEKVFLECVQDMDHENMFWYRQDPGLGLRLIYFSYDVKMKEKGDIPEGYSVSREKKERFSLILESASTNQTSMYLCASRGLAGTPEQFFGPGTRLTVL.

This chain joins TRBV4-1 and TRBJ2-2, with D tentatively TRBD2 (5 bases). In germline, CDR1 is MGHRA, CDR2 YSYEKL. The CDR3 sequence is 17 residues long. Trimming took off 2 bases at V and 2 bases at J, with 15 bases between the two ends. The CDR3 DNA reads as TGCGCCAGCAGCCAATGGTTCCGGGGTAAAAACACCGGGGAGCTGTTTTTT. The encoded protein is CASSQWFRGKNTGELFF.

The CDR3 DNA sequence: TGCGCCAGCAGCCACGACAGGGGTCCCCAGCATTTT. Translating gives CASSHDRGPQHF. The chain carries TRBV4-1 and TRBJ1-5; 8 nucleotides align to TRBD1. Losses at the gene ends were 3 bases for V and 10 bases for J; bases not matched to a gene: 2. This CDR3 is built from 12 residues. Germline assignment: CDR1 MGHRA and CDR2 YSYEKL.

The CDR3 nucleotides read TGTGCCAGCAGCCAGCTACCATCTCCCTACAATGAGCAGTTCTTC. It specifies CASSQLPSPYNEQFF. This rearrangement joins TRBV7-2 to TRBJ2-1, with D unresolved. The CDR3 runs 15 residues. The ends were cut back, 5 bases at V and 2 bases at J, with 13 bases in the middle. Germline assignment: CDR1 SGHTA and CDR2 FQGNSA. The full variable domain, its missing parts supplied by reference TRBV7-2 and TRBJ2-1, is GAGVSQSPSNKVTEKGKDVELRCDPISGHTALYWYRQSLGQGLEFLIYFQGNSAPDKSGLPSDRFSAERTGGSVSTLTIQRTQQEDSAVYLCASSQLPSPYNEQFFGPGTRLTVL.

The chain joins TRBV12-3 or TRBV12-4 to TRBJ1-2; no clear D gene. The CDR3 spans 14 residues. The ends were cut back, 5 bases at V and 7 bases at J, with 17 bases in the middle. The CDR3 region has the DNA TGTGCCAGCAGTAATTCGGCTGGGGTCGCTGGCTACACCTTC. The encoded protein is CASSNSAGVAGYTF.

The chain joins TRBV28 to TRBJ2-1; D may be TRBD2 (6 bases). The CDR3 is 17 residues long. The V gene lost 2 bases and the J gene lost 9 bases, with 23 bases spanning the gap. From germline, CDR1 is MDHEN and CDR2 SYDVKM. The CDR3 sequence: CASSLPGVISQLIEQFF. CDR3 in DNA: TGTGCCAGCAGTTTACCGGGGGTCATTTCTCAATTGATTGAGCAGTTCTTC. The whole variable domain, remainder taken from reference TRBV28 and TRBJ2-1, is DVKVTQSSRYLVKRTGEKVFLECVQDMDHENMFWYRQDPGLGLRLIYFSYDVKMKEKGDIPEGYSVSREKKERFSLILESASTNQTSMYLCASSLPGVISQLIEQFFGPGTRLTVL.

The CDR3 here is CASSVTSGTSTDTQYF. CDR3 DNA: TGTGCCAGCAGTGTCACTAGCGGGACTAGCACAGATACGCAGTATTTT. V gene TRBV12-3 or TRBV12-4 combines with J gene TRBJ2-3, with TRBD2 matching over 10 bases. Losses at the gene ends were 5 bases for V and 0 bases for J; bases not matched to a gene: 5. The CDR3 runs to 16 residues.

The chain joins TRBV5-1 to TRBJ2-1, with TRBD1 as a possible D gene (6 bases). This CDR3 spans 16 amino acids. V lost 5 bases and J lost 6, with 21 bases in between. From germline, CDR1 is SGHRS and CDR2 YFSETQ. Here the CDR3 DNA reads TGCGCCAGCAGTCGTGATGGACAGTTAGGGGGCAATGAGCAGTTCTTC. Residues: CASSRDGQLGGNEQFF. Combining the CDR3 with reference TRBV5-1 and TRBJ2-1 gives the whole variable domain KAGVTQTPRYLIKTRGQQVTLSCSPISGHRSVSWYQQTPGQGLQFLFEYFSETQRNKGNFPGRFSGRQFSNSRSEMNVSTLELGDSALYLCASSRDGQLGGNEQFFGPGTRLTVL.

The gene calls are TRBV11-3 and TRBJ2-2; 11 bases match TRBD2. The V and J ends lost 5 bases and 4 bases, in that order; junction bases with no gene match: 3. CDR1 and CDR2 from the germline V gene are SGHNT and YENEEA. CDR3 length equals 15 residues. CDR3 sequence (DNA): TGTGCCAGCAGCCGGGGGACTAGCGGCACCGGGGAGCTGTTTTTT. Translating it yields CASSRGTSGTGELFF.

This clonotype appeared a few times. This sequence joins TRBV28 and TRBJ1-2; the D gene is possibly TRBD1 (5 bases). The ends were cut back, 5 bases at V and 9 bases at J, with 13 bases in the middle. Germline values: CDR1 MDHEN, CDR2 SYDVKM. The CDR3 is made up of 12 amino acids. The DNA for the CDR3 is TGTGCCAGCAGTCCGACAGTTACTCGCTACACCTTC. Translated: CASSPTVTRYTF.

Comments on this clonotype: A read error may account for a junction end that differs from germline. The rearrangement links TRBV24-1 to TRBJ2-1, with D maybe TRBD1 (5 bases). The CDR3 is made up of 12 amino acids. Germline-derived CDR1 and CDR2 are KGHDR and SFDVKD. CDR3 nucleotides: TGTTCCACCAGTGATTTGCAGGGTTCCCGGTTCTTC. This codes for CSTSDLQGSRFF.

This clonotype was picked up a small number of times. The chain links TRBV7-9 to TRBJ2-5; the match to TRBD2 covers 10 bases. This CDR3 is 16 amino acids long. V dropped 7 bases and J dropped 9; count of bases not matched to a gene: 17. Germline V gene lookup returns CDR1 SEHNR and CDR2 FQNEAQ (reference sequence). CDR3 loop: CASNKREIAGGSPQYF. The CDR3 DNA sequence: TGTGCCAGCAACAAAAGGGAAATAGCGGGGGGCTCGCCCCAGTACTTC. Complete variable domain (other parts from reference TRBV7-9 and TRBJ2-5): DTGVSQNPRHKITKRGQNVTFRCDPISEHNRLYWYRQTLGQGPEFLTYFQNEAQLEKSRLLSDRFSAERPKGSFSTLEIQRTEQGDSAMYLCASNKREIAGGSPQYFGPGTRLLVL.

Only a few counts were recorded for this clonotype. The chain joins TRBV29-1 to TRBJ2-1, with D perhaps matching TRBD2 (6 bases). The CDR3 contains 12 residues. Trimming took 4 bases from V and 7 from J, leaving 11 bases between them. CDR1 and CDR2 (germline): SQVTM, ANQGSEA. CDR3 bases: TGCAGCGTTGTGGGCGGGATAAATGAGCAGTTCTTC. Translation gives CSVVGGINEQFF.

The rearrangement uses TRBV7-2 and TRBJ2-3; D is ambiguous. The germline CDR1 and CDR2 sequences are SGHTA and FQGNSA. V lost 2 bases to trimming and J lost 0 bases, with 9 bases between them. This CDR3 has 15 residues. The CDR3 loop reads CASSLSAASTDTQYF. CDR3 DNA: TGTGCCAGCAGCTTATCGGCTGCTAGCACAGATACGCAGTATTTT.

The J gene is TRBJ2-2, the V gene TRBV6-4; D is perhaps TRBD1 (6 bases). Between the trimmed V and J ends, which lost 3 bases and 5 bases, there was a span of 13 bases. Germline values: CDR1 MRHNA, CDR2 SNTAGT. This CDR3 spans 15 amino acids. The chain's CDR3 is CASSEEQGLTGELFF. In DNA form, the CDR3 reads TGTGCCAGCAGTGAGGAACAGGGTTTGACCGGGGAGCTGTTTTTT.

V and J are TRBV11-2 and TRBJ1-1; D remains ambiguous. Per germline, CDR1 SGHAT and CDR2 FQNNGV. The CDR3 covers 14 residues. Trimming removed 2 bases at V and 2 bases at J, with 9 bases between. The chain's CDR3 is CASSLRQINTEAFF. CDR3 DNA sequence: TGTGCCAGCAGCTTAAGGCAGATAAACACTGAAGCTTTCTTT.